What follows is one T cell receptor (beta chain) and its context. The antigen is not known. Sequenced patients had shown CD8+CD57+ cell expansion by flow cytometry. These data come from a study of CD8+CD57+ T cells in acquired aplastic anemia. CDR3 length equals 14 residues. In germline, CDR1 is LNHDA, CDR2 SQIVND (reference sequence). Trimming cost V 3 bases and J 6 bases, with 12 bases left between them. Regarding the study as a whole: In CD8+ cells, Simpson's diversity showed no significant difference between patients and controls.

The template used for profiling TCR beta VDJ and CDR3 was genomic DNA. TCRdb itself ran the reads through MiXCR, one entry per CDR3 protein. The sample carries over 150,000 distinct CDR3 sequences, roughly half recorded once. The gene calls are TRBV19 and TRBJ2-1; a weak D match, TRBD1 (6 bases). This receptor was obtained from a human donor with aplastic anemia. The material sequenced was sorted CD4+, CD8+, or CD8+CD57+ T cells (not recorded which) from PBMCs. CDR3 nucleotide sequence: TGTGCCAGTAGTATTCACGAAGGGGGCAATGAGCAGTTCTTC. Its protein is CASSIHEGGNEQFF.